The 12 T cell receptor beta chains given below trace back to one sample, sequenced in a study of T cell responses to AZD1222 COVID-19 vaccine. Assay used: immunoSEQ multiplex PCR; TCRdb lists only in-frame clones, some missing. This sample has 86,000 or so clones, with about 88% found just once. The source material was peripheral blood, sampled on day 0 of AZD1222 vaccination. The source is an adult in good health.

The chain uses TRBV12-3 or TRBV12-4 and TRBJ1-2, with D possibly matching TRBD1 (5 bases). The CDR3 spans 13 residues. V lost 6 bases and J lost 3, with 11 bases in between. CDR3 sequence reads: CASSPGTDYGYTF. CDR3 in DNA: TGTGCCAGCAGCCCCGGGACCGACTATGGCTACACCTTC.

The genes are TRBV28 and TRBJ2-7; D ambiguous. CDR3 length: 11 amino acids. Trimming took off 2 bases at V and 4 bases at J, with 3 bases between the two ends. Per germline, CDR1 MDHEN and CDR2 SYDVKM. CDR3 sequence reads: CASSLRYEQYF. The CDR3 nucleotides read TGTGCCAGCAGTTTAAGATACGAGCAGTACTTC.

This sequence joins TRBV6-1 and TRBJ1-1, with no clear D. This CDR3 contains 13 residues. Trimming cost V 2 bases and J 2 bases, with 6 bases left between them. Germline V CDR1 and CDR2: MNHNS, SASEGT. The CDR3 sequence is CASSENRNTEAFF. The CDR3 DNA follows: TGTGCCAGCAGTGAAAACAGAAACACTGAAGCTTTCTTT.

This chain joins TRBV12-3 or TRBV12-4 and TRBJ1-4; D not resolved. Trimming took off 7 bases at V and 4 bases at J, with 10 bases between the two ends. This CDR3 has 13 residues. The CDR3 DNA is TGTGCCAGCACCTCCGGCAGTAATGAAAAACTGTTTTTT. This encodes CASTSGSNEKLFF.

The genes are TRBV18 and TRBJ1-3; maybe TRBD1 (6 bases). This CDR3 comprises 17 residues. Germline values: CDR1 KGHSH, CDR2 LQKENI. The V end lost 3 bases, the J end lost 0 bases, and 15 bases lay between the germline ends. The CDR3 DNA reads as TGTGCCAGCTCACCGGCCGGACAGATTAGCTCTGGAAACACCATATATTTT. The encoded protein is CASSPAGQISSGNTIYF. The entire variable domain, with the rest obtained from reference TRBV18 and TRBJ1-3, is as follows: NAGVMQNPRHLVRRRGQEARLRCSPMKGHSHVYWYRQLPEEGLKFMVYLQKENIIDESGMPKERFSAEFPKEGPSILRIQQVVRGDSAAYFCASSPAGQISSGNTIYFGEGSWLTVV.

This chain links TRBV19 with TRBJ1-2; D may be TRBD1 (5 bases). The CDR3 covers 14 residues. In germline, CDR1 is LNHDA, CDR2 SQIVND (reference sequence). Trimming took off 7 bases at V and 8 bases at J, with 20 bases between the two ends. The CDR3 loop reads CASTSGGVARGYTF. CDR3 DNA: TGTGCCAGTACGTCTGGGGGGGTAGCTCGCGGCTACACCTTC.

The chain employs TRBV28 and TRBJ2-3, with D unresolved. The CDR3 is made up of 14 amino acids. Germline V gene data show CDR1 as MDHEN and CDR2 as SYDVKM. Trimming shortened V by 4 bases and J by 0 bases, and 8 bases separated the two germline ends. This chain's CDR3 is CASSWDFSTDTQYF. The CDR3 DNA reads TGTGCCAGCAGTTGGGATTTTAGCACAGATACGCAGTATTTT.

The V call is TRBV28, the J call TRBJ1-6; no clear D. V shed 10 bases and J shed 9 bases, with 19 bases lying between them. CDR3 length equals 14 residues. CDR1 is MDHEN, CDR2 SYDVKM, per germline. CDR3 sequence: CATIPALLSSPLHF. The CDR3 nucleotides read TGTGCCACTATACCCGCCCTACTCAGTTCACCCCTCCACTTT.

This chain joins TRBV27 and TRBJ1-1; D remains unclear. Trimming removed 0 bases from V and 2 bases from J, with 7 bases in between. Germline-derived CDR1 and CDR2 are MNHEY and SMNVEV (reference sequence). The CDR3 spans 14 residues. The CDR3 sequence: CASSLSGSNTEAFF. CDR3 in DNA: TGTGCCAGCAGTTTATCCGGGTCTAACACTGAAGCTTTCTTT.

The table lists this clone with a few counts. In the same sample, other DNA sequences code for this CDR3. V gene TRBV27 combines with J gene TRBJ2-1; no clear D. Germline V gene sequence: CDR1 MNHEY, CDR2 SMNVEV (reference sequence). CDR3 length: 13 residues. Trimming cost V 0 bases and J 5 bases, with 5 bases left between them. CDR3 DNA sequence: TGTGCCAGCAGTTTATCTGGGGACAATGAGCAGTTCTTC. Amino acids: CASSLSGDNEQFF.

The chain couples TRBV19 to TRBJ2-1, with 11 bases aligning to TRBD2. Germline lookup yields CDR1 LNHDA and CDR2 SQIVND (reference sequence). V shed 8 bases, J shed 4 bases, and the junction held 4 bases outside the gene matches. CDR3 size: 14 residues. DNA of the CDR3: TGTGCCAGTGAGACTAGCGGGACGTACAATGAGCAGTTCTTC. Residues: CASETSGTYNEQFF.

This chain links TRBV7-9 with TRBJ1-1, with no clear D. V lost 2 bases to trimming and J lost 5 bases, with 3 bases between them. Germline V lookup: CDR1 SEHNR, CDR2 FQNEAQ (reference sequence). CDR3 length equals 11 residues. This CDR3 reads CASSLRTEAFF. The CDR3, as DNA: TGTGCCAGCAGCTTAAGGACTGAAGCTTTCTTT.